This T cell receptor beta chain derives from a study of cytomegalovirus exposure and HLA in healthy donors. General study results and limits: The authors excluded some V segments, including TRBV6-2 and TRBV6-3, as indistinguishable.

The PCR contained 60 Vbeta and 13 Jbeta primers. Profiling relied on immunoSEQ multiplex PCR, and the TCRdb table lists in-frame clones only, not all of them. The data show over 150,000 clones, 82% seen once. This CDR3 contains 14 residues. CDR1 is SGHTS, CDR2 YDEGEE, per germline. Trimming took 2 bases from V and 4 from J; bases not matched to a gene: 4. Comments on this clone: The antigen remains undetermined.

The specimen was PBMCs. The rearrangement joins TRBV5-8 to TRBJ1-2, with TRBD1 matching 8 bases. The TCR originated in a boy younger than 10 in good health and CMV-seronegative. This CDR3 is CASSFRGLGYGYTF. DNA of the CDR3: TGTGCCAGCAGCTTCAGGGGGCTCGGCTATGGCTACACCTTC.